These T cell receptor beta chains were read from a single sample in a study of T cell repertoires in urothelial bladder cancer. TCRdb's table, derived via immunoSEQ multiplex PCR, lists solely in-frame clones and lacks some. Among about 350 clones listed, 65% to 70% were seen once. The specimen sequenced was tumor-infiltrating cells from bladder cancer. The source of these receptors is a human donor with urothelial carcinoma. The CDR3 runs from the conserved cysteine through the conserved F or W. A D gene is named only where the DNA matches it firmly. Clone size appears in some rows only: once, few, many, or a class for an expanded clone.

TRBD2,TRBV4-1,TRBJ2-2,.,TGCGCCAGCAGCCAAGATCGAACTAGCGGGGGATCTGCGCTCGGGGAGCTGTTTTTT,CASSQDRTSGGSALGELFF
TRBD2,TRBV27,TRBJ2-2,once,TGTGCCAGCAGTTTCATAGCGGGGGAGAACACCGGGGAGCTGTTTTTT,CASSFIAGENTGELFF
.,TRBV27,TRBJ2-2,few,TGTGCCAGCAGTCCCCAGAATGTCGGGGCGGGGATCACCGGGGAGCTGTTTTTT,CASSPQNVGAGITGELFF
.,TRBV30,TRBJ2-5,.,TGTGCCTGGAGTGTAACCGGGGTTGTGACCCAGTACTTC,CAWSVTGVVTQYF
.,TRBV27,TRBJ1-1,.,TGTGCCAGCAGTTTATTTAAAAGTTATTTGAACACTGAAGCTTTCTTT,CASSLFKSYLNTEAFF
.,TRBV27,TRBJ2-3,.,TGTGCCAGCAGTAATGGATGGAGGTTCACAGATACGCAGTATTTT,CASSNGWRFTDTQYF
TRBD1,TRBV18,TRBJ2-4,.,TGTGCCAGCTCACCACTGACAGGGGGCGATCGGAGCATTCAGTACTTC,CASSPLTGGDRSIQYF
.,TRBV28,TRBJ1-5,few,TGTGCCACCCAGTTCAGGGGCAATCAGCCCCAGCATTTT,CATQFRGNQPQHF
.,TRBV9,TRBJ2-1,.,TGTGCCAGCAGCGTAGGGACCTCCAATGAGCAGTTCTTC,CASSVGTSNEQFF
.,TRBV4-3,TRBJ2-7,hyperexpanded,TGCGCCAGCAGCCCAGGGGCAGGTGAAACCTACGAGCAGTACTTC,CASSPGAGETYEQYF
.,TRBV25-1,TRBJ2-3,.,TGTGCCAGCTCGAGGAGCGATACGCAGTATTTT,CASSRSDTQYF
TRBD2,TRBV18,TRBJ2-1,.,TGTGCCAGCTCACCACCGCCGGGGGGGCCGAATGAGCAGTTCTTC,CASSPPPGGPNEQFF
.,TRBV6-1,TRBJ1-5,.,TGTGCCAGCAGTGAAGGGACGTGGGTGAATCAGCCCCAGCATTTT,CASSEGTWVNQPQHF
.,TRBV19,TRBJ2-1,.,TGTGCCAGTAGTATTATCGACCAGGAATGGGACAATGAGCAGTTCTTC,CASSIIDQEWDNEQFF
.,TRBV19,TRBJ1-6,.,TGTGCCAGTACGTCAAGGTCGGGGGTTGCCTATAATTCACCCCTCCACTTT,CASTSRSGVAYNSPLHF
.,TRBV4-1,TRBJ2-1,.,TGCGCCAGCAGCCAAGATGGGGCGGGGAGCTCCTACAATGAGCAGTTCTTC,CASSQDGAGSSYNEQFF
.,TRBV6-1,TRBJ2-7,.,TGTGCCAGCACCCGAAGGGACACCTACGAGCAGTACTTC,CASTRRDTYEQYF
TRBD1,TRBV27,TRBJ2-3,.,TGTGCCAGCACCCCCAGGGGGCGAAATCCTTTGATAGATACGCAGTATTTT,CASTPRGRNPLIDTQYF